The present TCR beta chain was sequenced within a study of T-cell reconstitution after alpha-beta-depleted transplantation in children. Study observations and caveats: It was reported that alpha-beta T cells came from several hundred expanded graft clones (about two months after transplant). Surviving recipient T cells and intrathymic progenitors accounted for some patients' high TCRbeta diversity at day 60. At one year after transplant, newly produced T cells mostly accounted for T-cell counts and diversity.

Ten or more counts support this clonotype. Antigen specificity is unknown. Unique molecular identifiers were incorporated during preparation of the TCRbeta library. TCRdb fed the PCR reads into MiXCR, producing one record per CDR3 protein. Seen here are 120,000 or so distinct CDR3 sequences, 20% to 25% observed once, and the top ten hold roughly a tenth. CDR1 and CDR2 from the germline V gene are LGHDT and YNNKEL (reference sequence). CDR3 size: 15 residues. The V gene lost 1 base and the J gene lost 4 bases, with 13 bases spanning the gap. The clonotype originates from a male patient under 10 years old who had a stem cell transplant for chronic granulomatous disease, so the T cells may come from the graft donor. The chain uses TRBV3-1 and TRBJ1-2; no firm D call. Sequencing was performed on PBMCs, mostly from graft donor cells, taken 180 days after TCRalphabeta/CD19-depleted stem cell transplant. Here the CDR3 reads CASSQAPTGIYGYTF. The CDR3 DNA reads TGTGCCAGCAGCCAAGCCCCAACGGGGATCTATGGCTACACCTTC.